This TCR beta chain is drawn from a study of cytomegalovirus exposure and HLA in healthy donors. Remarks on this clone: Antigen specificity is unknown.

Clones were read by immunoSEQ multiplex PCR, and TCRdb kept only the in-frame ones, dropping some. The sample lists approximately 100,000 clones, about 87% occurring once. Study-wide points: TCR beta chains numbering more than 150 were designated cytomegalovirus-associated. There were three CMV-associated chains whose specificity for CMV antigens was confirmed in vitro.

The receptor was derived from a woman aged 18-29 years in good health and CMV-seropositive. Sequencing was performed on PBMCs.

CDR3 loop: CASSVHKVGVIYEQYF. Written as DNA, the CDR3 is TGTGCCAGCAGTGTACACAAGGTAGGGGTTATCTACGAGCAGTACTTC. The chain joins TRBV9 to TRBJ2-7; tentatively, D is TRBD1 (5 bases). The CDR3 runs to 16 residues. Trimming took 5 bases from V and 3 from J, leaving 21 bases between them. The germline gives CDR1 SGDLS, CDR2 YYNGEE.